Below, 25 T cell receptor beta chains from the same sample are listed, as sequenced in a study of blood T cell repertoires in COVID-19. Clones were sequenced by immunoSEQ multiplex PCR, and TCRdb holds only the in-frame ones, with some missing. The table includes 250,000 to 350,000 clones, around 90% detected once. The sequenced material came from PBMCs or T cells enriched from blood (not recorded which). These receptors were taken from a woman aged 18-29 years who had recovered from COVID-19.

This clone was observed a few times. The J gene is TRBJ2-7, the V gene TRBV7-2, with a possible D match to TRBD2 (7 bases). Germline V gene lookup returns CDR1 SGHTA and CDR2 FQGNSA. V was clipped by 3 bases and J by 2 bases, with 17 bases between them. This CDR3 is built from 16 residues. This CDR3 reads CASSLGGNRDAYEQYF. In nucleotides, the CDR3 is TGTGCCAGCAGCTTGGGGGGGAACAGGGATGCCTACGAGCAGTACTTC.

J is TRBJ2-1 and V is TRBV4-1; the D gene is possibly TRBD1 (5 bases). V lost 1 base to trimming and J lost 9 bases, with 13 bases between them. The V gene's germline CDR1 is MGHRA and CDR2 YSYEKL. The CDR3 extends over 14 amino acids. Written as DNA, the CDR3 is TGCGCCAGCAGCCAAGGGCGGCTAGACAGTGAGCAGTTCTTC. Protein product: CASSQGRLDSEQFF.

The rearrangement uses TRBV9 and TRBJ1-1, with 8 positions matching TRBD1. This CDR3 region has 14 residues. The junction had 6 bases not matched to a gene; V was cut back by 4 bases and J by 4 bases. Germline-derived CDR1 and CDR2 are SGDLS and YYNGEE. The CDR3 sequence: CASSPDRAGTEAFF. The CDR3 bases are TGTGCCAGCAGCCCGGACAGGGCGGGCACTGAAGCTTTCTTT.

The rearrangement joins TRBV14 to TRBJ1-1, with 8 nucleotides matching TRBD1. Losses at the gene ends were 4 bases for V and 0 bases for J; bases not matched to a gene: 1. The V gene's germline CDR1 is SGHDN and CDR2 FVKESK. This CDR3 is 14 amino acids long. The DNA of the CDR3 is TGTGCCAGCAGCCGACAGGGGTTGAACACTGAAGCTTTCTTT. Residues: CASSRQGLNTEAFF.

There are a few counts of this clone. This rearrangement joins TRBV28 to TRBJ2-7, with 9 bases aligning to TRBD1. The CDR3 runs 15 residues. Germline CDR1 is MDHEN and CDR2 is SYDVKM. Losses at the gene ends were 1 base for V and 6 bases for J; bases not matched to a gene: 7. The CDR3 region is CASSLFGQGWSEQYF. In DNA form, the CDR3 reads TGTGCCAGCAGTTTATTCGGACAGGGGTGGAGCGAGCAGTACTTC.

This chain uses TRBV7-9 with TRBJ2-7, with D perhaps TRBD2 (6 bases). Trimming pared 2 bases from V and 3 bases from J, leaving 20 bases between. This CDR3 region has 17 residues. Germline V gene data show CDR1 as SEHNR and CDR2 as FQNEAQ (reference sequence). The CDR3: CASSLFGGRVVVYEQYF. The DNA of the CDR3 is TGTGCCAGCAGCTTATTCGGGGGAAGGGTTGTGGTCTACGAGCAGTACTTC.

J is TRBJ2-3 and V is TRBV25-1; 8 positions match TRBD2. The germline gives CDR1 MGHDK, CDR2 SYGVNS. V was clipped by 5 bases and J by 6 bases; unmatched bases: 7. This CDR3 has 14 residues. DNA of the CDR3: TGTGCCAGCAGTTACGGGAGGGCCTCGGATACGCAGTATTTT. It is translated as CASSYGRASDTQYF.

The chain is built from TRBV19 and TRBJ1-2; 9 bases agree with TRBD1. The germline gives CDR1 LNHDA, CDR2 SQIVND (reference sequence). CDR3 size: 16 residues. Trimming cost V 5 bases and J 2 bases; bases outside gene matches: 9. CDR3 DNA: TGTGCCAGTAGTTTGCCGGGACAGGGTTCAAACTATGGCTACACCTTC. Translated, it gives CASSLPGQGSNYGYTF.

This clone was recorded only once. This chain connects TRBV3-1 (or the pseudogene TRBV3-2) to TRBJ2-1; 10 bases align to TRBD1. Looked up from germline, CDR1 is LGHDT and CDR2 is YNNKEL (reference sequence). V was pared by 6 bases and J by 8 bases, with 7 bases of the junction left unmatched. CDR3 length: 14 residues. CDR3: CASSGTGATDEQFF. The CDR3 nucleotides read TGTGCCAGCAGTGGGACAGGGGCCACGGATGAGCAGTTCTTC.

The chain combines TRBV7-9 with TRBJ2-2; 7 positions agree with TRBD1. Germline loops: CDR1 SEHNR, CDR2 FQNEAQ (reference sequence). The CDR3 sequence is 20 residues long. V dropped 5 bases and J dropped 0; count of bases not matched to a gene: 18. This CDR3 reads CASSNPGTEKIIPNTGELFF. The CDR3 nucleotides read TGTGCCAGCAGCAATCCCGGGACAGAAAAAATAATACCGAACACCGGGGAGCTGTTTTTT.

This chain connects TRBV9 to TRBJ1-3, with a possible D match to TRBD1 (5 bases). The CDR3 consists of 15 residues. In germline, CDR1 is SGDLS, CDR2 YYNGEE. Deletions cut 5 bases from V and 0 bases from J, with 12 bases between. The CDR3 reads CASRPDRSSGNTIYF. The CDR3 nucleotides are TGTGCCAGCAGACCTGACAGAAGCTCTGGAAACACCATATATTTT.

This clone occurred a few times. The chain employs TRBV9 and TRBJ2-2; 9 bases are a match to TRBD2. The V gene's germline CDR1 is SGDLS and CDR2 YYNGEE. This CDR3 is built from 16 residues. V shed 4 bases, J shed 3 bases, and the junction held 7 bases outside the gene matches. CDR3 loop: CASSPRGGAYTGELFF. CDR3 DNA: TGTGCCAGCAGCCCACGCGGGGGGGCCTACACCGGGGAGCTGTTTTTT. Supplemented by reference TRBV9 and TRBJ2-2, the full variable domain reads DSGVTQTPKHLITATGQRVTLRCSPRSGDLSVYWYQQSLDQGLQFLIQYYNGEERAKGNILERFSAQQFPDLHSELNLSSLELGDSALYFCASSPRGGAYTGELFFGEGSRLTVL.

V is TRBV28 and J is TRBJ1-1; tentatively, D is TRBD1 (6 bases). The CDR3 spans 13 residues. The germline V gene encodes CDR1 MDHEN and CDR2 SYDVKM. V was shortened by 2 bases and J by 8 bases, with 12 bases between the two germline ends. The CDR3 protein is CASSLHDRREAFF. Here the CDR3 DNA reads TGTGCCAGCAGTTTACACGACAGGCGGGAAGCTTTCTTT.

A word on this clone: At the DNA level, this CDR3 is encoded by other sequences in the same sample as well. The V and J genes are TRBV6-1 and TRBJ1-3; D uncertain. This CDR3 region has 14 residues. Germline loops: CDR1 MNHNS, CDR2 SASEGT. The V end was cut by 2 bases, the J end by 4 bases, with 9 bases between. The CDR3 sequence is CASSERSSGNTIYF. CDR3 DNA: TGTGCCAGCAGTGAAAGGAGCTCCGGAAACACCATATATTTT.

The chain recombines TRBV5-1 with TRBJ2-7, with a tentative D call TRBD1 (5 bases). V shed 7 bases and J shed 0 bases, with 23 bases lying between them. The CDR3 loop spans 17 amino acids. Per the germline V gene, CDR1 is SGHRS and CDR2 is YFSETQ. CDR3 in amino acids: CASGKWGSTGSSYEQYF. The CDR3 nucleotides are TGCGCCAGCGGAAAATGGGGTTCAACAGGCAGCTCCTACGAGCAGTACTTC.

The chain employs TRBV6-2 or TRBV6-3 and TRBJ1-5; maybe TRBD1 (6 bases). CDR3 length: 17 amino acids. V lost 0 bases and J lost 6, with 18 bases in between. From germline, CDR1 is MNHEY and CDR2 SVGEGT. DNA of the CDR3: TGTGCCAGCAGTTACTCACTAAGGGCAGGGGTGGTTCAGCCCCAGCATTTT. Translation: CASSYSLRAGVVQPQHF.

The chain combines TRBV14 with TRBJ1-4; the D gene is possibly TRBD1 (5 bases). Between the trimmed V and J ends, which lost 4 bases and 5 bases, there was a span of 5 bases. The CDR3 is 12 residues long. Germline V gene sequence: CDR1 SGHDN, CDR2 FVKESK. CDR3 nucleotide sequence: TGTGCCAGCAGCCGGGGCAATGAAAAACTGTTTTTT. It translates to CASSRGNEKLFF.

As DNA, the CDR3 is TGTGCCAGCACCCTGACAGGCTCCTACGAGCAGTACTTC. This translates into CASTLTGSYEQYF. This rearrangement joins TRBV12-3 or TRBV12-4 to TRBJ2-7, with D possibly TRBD1 on 6 matching bases. CDR3 length: 13 residues. V was clipped by 7 bases and J by 0 bases, with 10 bases between them.

There are a few counts of this clone. The chain employs TRBV7-9 and TRBJ1-2; weak D call: TRBD1 (5 bases). There are 13 residues in the CDR3. Germline-derived CDR1 and CDR2 are SEHNR and FQNEAQ (reference sequence). With 1 base removed from V and 8 bases from J, the gap between germline ends came to 11 bases. The CDR3 sequence is CASSLVGGDGYTF. The CDR3 nucleotides are TGTGCCAGCAGCTTAGTCGGAGGGGACGGCTACACCTTC.

The chain couples TRBV7-9 to TRBJ2-7, with 10 bases aligning to TRBD1. The V and J ends lost 7 bases and 2 bases, in that order; junction bases with no gene match: 5. Germline CDR1 SEHNR, CDR2 FQNEAQ (reference sequence). The CDR3 contains 14 residues. The CDR3 is CASTSGTGAYEQYF. CDR3 bases: TGTGCCAGCACCTCCGGGACAGGGGCCTACGAGCAGTACTTC.

The CDR3 loop reads CARSTGSRVNTEAFF. The DNA of the CDR3 is TGTGCCAGAAGCACAGGGAGTAGGGTGAACACTGAAGCTTTCTTT. The rearrangement uses TRBV5-3 and TRBJ1-1, with D maybe TRBD1 (6 bases). TRBV5-3 is an ORF; its function is uncertain. The germline V and J ends were trimmed by 4 bases and 0 bases, with 13 bases remaining between them. The CDR3 runs 15 residues.

This chain uses TRBV28 with TRBJ2-1, with TRBD2 matching over 9 bases. This CDR3 is built from 16 residues. Germline V CDR1 and CDR2: MDHEN, SYDVKM. With V trimmed by 4 bases and J by 9 bases, 13 bases remained unmatched. The CDR3 reads CASSSRVAGAESEQFF. CDR3 nucleotide sequence: TGTGCCAGCAGTTCCCGGGTAGCGGGAGCGGAGAGTGAGCAGTTCTTC.

The chain couples TRBV5-4 to TRBJ2-7, with 9 bases identical to TRBD1. The CDR3 runs to 16 residues. Trimming cost V 4 bases and J 0 bases; bases outside gene matches: 8. Germline loops: CDR1 SGHNT, CDR2 YYREEE (reference sequence). This CDR3 is CASSPGGTGTSYEQYF. The CDR3 DNA reads TGTGCCAGCAGCCCAGGCGGGACAGGGACCTCCTACGAGCAGTACTTC.

The chain uses TRBV7-9 and TRBJ2-7; 11 nucleotides match TRBD1. CDR1 is SEHNR and CDR2 is FQNEAQ in the germline V gene (reference sequence). The ends lost 5 bases at V and 4 bases at J; junction bases unmatched: 13. This CDR3 has 17 amino acids. The CDR3 sequence is CASSGWTGGQGLYEQYF. The CDR3 DNA sequence: TGTGCCAGCAGCGGTTGGACAGGGGGCCAGGGACTGTACGAGCAGTACTTC.

This clone appeared once. The chain combines TRBV28 with TRBJ1-2; D perhaps matches TRBD1 (5 bases). CDR3 length: 17 amino acids. Germline V CDR1 and CDR2: MDHEN, SYDVKM. The V gene lost 3 bases and the J gene lost 7 bases, with 24 bases spanning the gap. The CDR3 protein is CASSLGGGAPRRGGYTF. Written as DNA, the CDR3 is TGTGCCAGCAGTTTGGGAGGAGGGGCGCCCCGAAGAGGTGGCTACACCTTC.